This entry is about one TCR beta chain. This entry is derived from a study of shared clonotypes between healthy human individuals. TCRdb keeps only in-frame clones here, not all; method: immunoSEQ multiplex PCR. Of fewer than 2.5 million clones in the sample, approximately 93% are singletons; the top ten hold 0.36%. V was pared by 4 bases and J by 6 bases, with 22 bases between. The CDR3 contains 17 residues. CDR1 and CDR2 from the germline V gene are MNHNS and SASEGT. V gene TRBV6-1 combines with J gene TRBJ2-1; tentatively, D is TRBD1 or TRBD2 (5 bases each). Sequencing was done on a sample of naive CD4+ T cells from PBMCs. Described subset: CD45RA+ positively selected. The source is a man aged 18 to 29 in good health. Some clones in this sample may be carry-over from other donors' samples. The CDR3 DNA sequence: TGTGCCAGCAGTGCCTACTCGTCGGGGCCTCCGCGCAATGAGCAGTTCTTC. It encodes CASSAYSSGPPRNEQFF.